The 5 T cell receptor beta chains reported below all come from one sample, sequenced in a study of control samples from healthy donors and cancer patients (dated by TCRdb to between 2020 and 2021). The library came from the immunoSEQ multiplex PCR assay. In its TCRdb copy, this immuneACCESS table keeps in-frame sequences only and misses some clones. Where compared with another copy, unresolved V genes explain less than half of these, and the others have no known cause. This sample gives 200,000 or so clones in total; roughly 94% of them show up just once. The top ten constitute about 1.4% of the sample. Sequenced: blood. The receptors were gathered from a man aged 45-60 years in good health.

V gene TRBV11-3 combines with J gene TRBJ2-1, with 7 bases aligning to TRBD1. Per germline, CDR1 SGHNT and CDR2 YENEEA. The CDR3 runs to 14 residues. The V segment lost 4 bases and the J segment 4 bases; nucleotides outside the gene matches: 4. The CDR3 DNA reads TGTGCCAGCAGCTCCCGGACAGGATACAATGAGCAGTTCTTC. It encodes CASSSRTGYNEQFF.

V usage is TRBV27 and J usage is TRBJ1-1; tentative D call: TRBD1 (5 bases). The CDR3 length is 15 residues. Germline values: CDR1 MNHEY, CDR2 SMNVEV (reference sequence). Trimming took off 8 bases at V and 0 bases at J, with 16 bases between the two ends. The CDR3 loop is CASEKSGTVNTEAFF. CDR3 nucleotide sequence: TGTGCCAGCGAGAAATCCGGGACGGTGAACACTGAAGCTTTCTTT.

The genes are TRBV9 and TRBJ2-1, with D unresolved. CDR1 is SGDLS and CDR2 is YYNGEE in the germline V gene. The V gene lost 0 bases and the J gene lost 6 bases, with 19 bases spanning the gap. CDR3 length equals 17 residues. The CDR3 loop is CASSVDHRQLQSNEQFF. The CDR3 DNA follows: TGTGCCAGCAGCGTAGACCACCGGCAGCTCCAGTCCAATGAGCAGTTCTTC.

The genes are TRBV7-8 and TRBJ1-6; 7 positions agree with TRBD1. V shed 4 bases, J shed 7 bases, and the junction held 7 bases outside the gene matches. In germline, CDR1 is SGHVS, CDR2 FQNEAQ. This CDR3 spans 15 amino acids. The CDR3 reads CASSWSGQLNSPLHF. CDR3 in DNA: TGTGCCAGCAGCTGGTCGGGACAGCTAAATTCACCCCTCCACTTT. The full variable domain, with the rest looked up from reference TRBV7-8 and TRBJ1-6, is GAGVSQSPRYKVAKRGQDVALRCDPISGHVSLFWYQQALGQGPEFLTYFQNEAQLDKSGLPSDRFFAERPEGSVSTLKIQRTQQEDSAVYLCASSWSGQLNSPLHFGNGTRLTVT.

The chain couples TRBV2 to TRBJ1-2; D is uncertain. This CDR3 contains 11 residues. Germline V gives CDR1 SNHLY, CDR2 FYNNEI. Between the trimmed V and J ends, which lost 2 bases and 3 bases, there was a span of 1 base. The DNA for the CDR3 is TGTGCCAGCAGTGAATACTATGGCTACACCTTC. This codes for CASSEYYGYTF.